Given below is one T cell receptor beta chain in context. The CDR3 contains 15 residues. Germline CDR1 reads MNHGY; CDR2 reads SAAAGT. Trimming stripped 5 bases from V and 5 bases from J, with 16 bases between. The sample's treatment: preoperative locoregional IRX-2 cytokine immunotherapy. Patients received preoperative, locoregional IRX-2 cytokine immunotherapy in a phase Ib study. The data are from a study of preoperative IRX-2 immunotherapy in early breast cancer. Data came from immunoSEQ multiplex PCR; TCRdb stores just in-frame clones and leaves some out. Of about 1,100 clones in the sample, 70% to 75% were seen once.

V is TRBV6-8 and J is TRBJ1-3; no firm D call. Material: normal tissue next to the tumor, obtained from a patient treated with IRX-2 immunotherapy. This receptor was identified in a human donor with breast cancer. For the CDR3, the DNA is TGTGCCAGCAGTGATTCGACCAAAACCCGAAACACCATATATTTT. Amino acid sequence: CASSDSTKTRNTIYF.